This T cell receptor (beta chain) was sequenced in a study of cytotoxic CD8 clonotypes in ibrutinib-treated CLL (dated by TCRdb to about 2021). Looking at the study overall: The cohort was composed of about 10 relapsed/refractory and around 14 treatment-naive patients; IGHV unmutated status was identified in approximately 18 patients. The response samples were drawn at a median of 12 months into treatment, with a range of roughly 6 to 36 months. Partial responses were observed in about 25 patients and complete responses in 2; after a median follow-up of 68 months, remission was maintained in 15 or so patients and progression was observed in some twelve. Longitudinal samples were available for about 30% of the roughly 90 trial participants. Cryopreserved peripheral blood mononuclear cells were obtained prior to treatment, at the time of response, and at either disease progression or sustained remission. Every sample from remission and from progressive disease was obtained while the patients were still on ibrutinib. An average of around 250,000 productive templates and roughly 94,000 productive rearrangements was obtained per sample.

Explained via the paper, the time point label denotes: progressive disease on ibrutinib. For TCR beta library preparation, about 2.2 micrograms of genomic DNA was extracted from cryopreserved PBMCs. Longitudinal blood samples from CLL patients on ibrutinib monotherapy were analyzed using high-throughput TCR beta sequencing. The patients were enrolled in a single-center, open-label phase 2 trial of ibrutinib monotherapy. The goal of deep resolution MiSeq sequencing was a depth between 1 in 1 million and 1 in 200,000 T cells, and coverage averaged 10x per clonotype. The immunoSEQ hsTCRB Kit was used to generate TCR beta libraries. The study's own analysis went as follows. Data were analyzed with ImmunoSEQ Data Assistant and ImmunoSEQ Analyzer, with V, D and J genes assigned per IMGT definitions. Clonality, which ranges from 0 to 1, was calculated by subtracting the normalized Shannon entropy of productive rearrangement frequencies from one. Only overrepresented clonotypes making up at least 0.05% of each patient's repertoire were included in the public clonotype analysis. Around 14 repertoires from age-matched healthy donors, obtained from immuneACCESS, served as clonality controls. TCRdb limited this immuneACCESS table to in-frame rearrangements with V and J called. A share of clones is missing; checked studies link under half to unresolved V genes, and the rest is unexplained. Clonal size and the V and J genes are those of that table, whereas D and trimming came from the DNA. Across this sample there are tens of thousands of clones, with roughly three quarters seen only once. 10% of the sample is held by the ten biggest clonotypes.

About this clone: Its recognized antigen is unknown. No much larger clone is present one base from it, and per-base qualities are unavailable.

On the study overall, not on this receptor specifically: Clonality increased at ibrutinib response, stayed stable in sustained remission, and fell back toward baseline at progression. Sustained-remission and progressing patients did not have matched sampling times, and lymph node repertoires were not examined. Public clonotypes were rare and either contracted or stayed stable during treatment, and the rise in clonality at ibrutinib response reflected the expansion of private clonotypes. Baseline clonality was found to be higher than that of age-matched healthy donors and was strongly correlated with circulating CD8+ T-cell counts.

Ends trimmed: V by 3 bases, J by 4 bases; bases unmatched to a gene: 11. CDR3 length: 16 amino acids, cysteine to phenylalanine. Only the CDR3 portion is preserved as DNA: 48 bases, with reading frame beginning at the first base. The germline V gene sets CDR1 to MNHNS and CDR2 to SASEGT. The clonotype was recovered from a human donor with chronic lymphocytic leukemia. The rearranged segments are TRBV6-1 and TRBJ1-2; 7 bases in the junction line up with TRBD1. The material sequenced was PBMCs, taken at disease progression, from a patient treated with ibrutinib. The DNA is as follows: TGTGCCAGCAGTGACACAGGGGAGGCGTATGGCTATGGCTACACCTTC. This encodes CASSDTGEAYGYGYTF.